Listed below are T cell receptor beta chains from one sample, sequenced in a study of cytomegalovirus exposure and HLA in healthy donors. Only in-frame clones appear in the TCRdb table, and some are missing; sequencing was by immunoSEQ multiplex PCR. Here the sample spans 130,000 or so clones, 70% to 90% being singletons. The sequenced material came from PBMCs. These receptors came from a middle-aged man in good health and CMV-seronegative. The CDR3 runs from the conserved cysteine through the conserved F or W. The order of the fields is D gene, J gene, clone size, V gene, CDR3 protein, CDR3 DNA. D genes are given only for firm matches. Clone size is shown for a subset of rows, as once, few, many or a class of expanded clone.

d_gene: NA; j_gene: TRBJ1-1; abundance: NA; v_gene: TRBV30; CDR3aa: CAWIRVENTEAFF; CDR3nt: TGTGCCTGGATTCGGGTTGAGAACACTGAAGCTTTCTTT
d_gene: TRBD2; j_gene: TRBJ2-2; abundance: NA; v_gene: TRBV7-9; CDR3aa: CASSVAGVMAGELFF; CDR3nt: TGTGCCAGCAGCGTAGCGGGAGTGATGGCCGGGGAGCTGTTTTTT
d_gene: NA; j_gene: TRBJ1-1; abundance: few; v_gene: TRBV7-9; CDR3aa: CASSFSYEEAFF; CDR3nt: TGTGCCAGCAGCTTTTCTTACGAGGAAGCTTTCTTT
d_gene: TRBD1; j_gene: TRBJ2-1; abundance: once; v_gene: TRBV5-1; CDR3aa: CASSPPGQGYNEQFF; CDR3nt: TGCGCCAGCAGCCCACCGGGACAGGGCTACAATGAGCAGTTCTTC
d_gene: NA; j_gene: TRBJ2-7; abundance: NA; v_gene: TRBV6-5; CDR3aa: CASSYSIGGSSYEQYF; CDR3nt: TGTGCCAGCAGTTACTCGATTGGGGGGAGCTCCTACGAGCAGTACTTC
d_gene: NA; j_gene: TRBJ2-5; abundance: NA; v_gene: TRBV13; CDR3aa: CASSLSLETQYF; CDR3nt: TGTGCCAGCAGCTTAAGCCTGGAGACCCAGTACTTC
d_gene: TRBD1; j_gene: TRBJ2-3; abundance: once; v_gene: TRBV5-1; CDR3aa: CASFKTRDRGRNTQYF; CDR3nt: TGCGCCAGCTTCAAAACCCGGGACAGGGGAAGAAATACGCAGTATTTT
d_gene: NA; j_gene: TRBJ2-7; abundance: few; v_gene: TRBV27; CDR3aa: CASSLGPSYEQYF; CDR3nt: TGTGCCAGCAGTTTAGGGCCCTCCTACGAGCAGTACTTC
d_gene: TRBD1; j_gene: TRBJ2-6; abundance: NA; v_gene: TRBV27; CDR3aa: CATLTGGGANVLTF; CDR3nt: TGTGCCACCCTAACAGGGGGAGGGGCCAACGTCCTGACTTTC
d_gene: TRBD1; j_gene: TRBJ2-5; abundance: once; v_gene: TRBV13; CDR3aa: CASGLPGQGKETQYF; CDR3nt: TGTGCCAGCGGCTTACCGGGACAGGGCAAAGAGACCCAGTACTTC
d_gene: TRBD1; j_gene: TRBJ1-4; abundance: once; v_gene: TRBV4-3; CDR3aa: CASSQHKDRNEKLFF; CDR3nt: TGCGCCAGCAGCCAGCATAAGGACAGGAATGAAAAACTGTTTTTT
d_gene: TRBD2; j_gene: TRBJ2-7; abundance: NA; v_gene: TRBV7-8; CDR3aa: CASSPRSMAGAYYEQYF; CDR3nt: TGTGCCAGCAGCCCCCGTTCTATGGCGGGAGCGTATTACGAGCAGTACTTC
d_gene: NA; j_gene: TRBJ2-1; abundance: NA; v_gene: TRBV27; CDR3aa: CASSSNQGTAGNEQFF; CDR3nt: TGTGCCAGCAGCTCAAATCAGGGGACGGCCGGGAATGAGCAGTTCTTC
d_gene: TRBD2; j_gene: TRBJ2-5; abundance: NA; v_gene: TRBV5-8; CDR3aa: CASSPGLAGGPVETQYF; CDR3nt: TGTGCCAGCAGCCCCGGACTAGCGGGGGGGCCTGTCGAGACCCAGTACTTC
d_gene: NA; j_gene: TRBJ2-5; abundance: NA; v_gene: TRBV11-3; CDR3aa: CARSGRDETQYF; CDR3nt: TGTGCCAGATCGGGGCGGGACGAGACCCAGTACTTC
d_gene: NA; j_gene: TRBJ1-4; abundance: NA; v_gene: TRBV29-1; CDR3aa: CSVLDRRRDEKLFF; CDR3nt: TGCAGCGTCCTCGACAGGCGTAGGGATGAAAAACTGTTTTTT
d_gene: NA; j_gene: TRBJ1-4; abundance: NA; v_gene: TRBV19; CDR3aa: CASSSATGTNEKLFF; CDR3nt: TGTGCCAGTAGTTCAGCGACAGGAACTAATGAAAAACTGTTTTTT
d_gene: TRBD1; j_gene: TRBJ1-1; abundance: NA; v_gene: TRBV30; CDR3aa: CAWDGQGNTEAFF; CDR3nt: TGTGCCTGGGACGGACAGGGAAACACTGAAGCTTTCTTT
d_gene: TRBD1; j_gene: TRBJ1-3; abundance: NA; v_gene: TRBV28; CDR3aa: CASSPSTGEAGNTIYF; CDR3nt: TGTGCCAGCAGTCCTTCGACAGGGGAGGCTGGAAACACCATATATTTT
d_gene: TRBD1; j_gene: TRBJ2-3; abundance: NA; v_gene: TRBV30; CDR3aa: CAWSRTGIDTDTQYF; CDR3nt: TGTGCCTGGAGTCGGACAGGGATAGACACAGATACGCAGTATTTT
d_gene: NA; j_gene: TRBJ2-1; abundance: NA; v_gene: TRBV5-1; CDR3aa: CASSSWSSYNEQFF; CDR3nt: TGCGCCAGCAGCTCGTGGAGCTCCTACAATGAGCAGTTCTTC
d_gene: TRBD1; j_gene: TRBJ1-6; abundance: NA; v_gene: TRBV13; CDR3aa: CASSLYPGTGLDSRSPLHF; CDR3nt: TGTGCCAGCAGCTTATACCCCGGGACAGGGCTTGACTCACGGTCACCCCTCCACTTT
d_gene: NA; j_gene: TRBJ1-5; abundance: many; v_gene: TRBV4-1; CDR3aa: CASSQGLFGFSNQPQHF; CDR3nt: TGCGCCAGCAGCCAAGGCCTCTTTGGCTTTAGCAATCAGCCCCAGCATTTT
d_gene: TRBD1; j_gene: TRBJ2-7; abundance: NA; v_gene: TRBV6-5; CDR3aa: CASSTGTGALYEQYF; CDR3nt: TGTGCCAGCAGTACCGGGACAGGGGCCCTCTACGAGCAGTACTTC
d_gene: TRBD1; j_gene: TRBJ1-1; abundance: NA; v_gene: TRBV5-4; CDR3aa: CASSLVQGAGTEAFF; CDR3nt: TGTGCCAGCAGCTTGGTCCAGGGGGCCGGCACTGAAGCTTTCTTT
d_gene: NA; j_gene: TRBJ2-4; abundance: few; v_gene: TRBV6-1; CDR3aa: CAGATGPLAKNIQYF; CDR3nt: TGTGCCGGCGCTACAGGGCCCCTAGCCAAAAACATTCAGTACTTC
d_gene: TRBD1; j_gene: TRBJ2-1; abundance: NA; v_gene: TRBV11-2; CDR3aa: CASSKQGKGNEQFF; CDR3nt: TGTGCCAGCAGCAAACAGGGGAAAGGGAATGAGCAGTTCTTC
d_gene: TRBD2; j_gene: TRBJ2-2; abundance: NA; v_gene: TRBV19; CDR3aa: CASRGKSGANTGELFF; CDR3nt: TGTGCCAGTAGGGGGAAGAGCGGGGCGAACACCGGGGAGCTGTTTTTT
d_gene: TRBD2; j_gene: TRBJ2-3; abundance: NA; v_gene: TRBV6-6; CDR3aa: CASNQAGRDTQYF; CDR3nt: TGTGCCAGCAACCAAGCGGGGAGGGATACGCAGTATTTT
d_gene: NA; j_gene: TRBJ2-5; abundance: NA; v_gene: TRBV6-4; CDR3aa: CASSQQGGETQYF; CDR3nt: TGTGCCAGCAGTCAGCAGGGTGGGGAGACCCAGTACTTC
d_gene: NA; j_gene: TRBJ1-4; abundance: NA; v_gene: TRBV6-1; CDR3aa: CASSEGEGGSEKLFF; CDR3nt: TGTGCCAGCAGTGAAGGTGAAGGAGGAAGCGAAAAACTGTTTTTT
d_gene: TRBD2; j_gene: TRBJ2-1; abundance: NA; v_gene: TRBV7-3; CDR3aa: CASSPVDGTSINEQFF; CDR3nt: TGTGCCAGCAGCCCCGTCGATGGGACTAGCATAAATGAGCAGTTCTTC
d_gene: TRBD1; j_gene: TRBJ2-7; abundance: NA; v_gene: TRBV28; CDR3aa: CASSPGQGGYEQYF; CDR3nt: TGTGCCAGCAGTCCCGGACAGGGTGGTTACGAGCAGTACTTC
d_gene: NA; j_gene: TRBJ1-5; abundance: NA; v_gene: TRBV11-2; CDR3aa: CASSLGAGLGQPQHF; CDR3nt: TGTGCCAGCAGCTTAGGAGCAGGGCTAGGACAGCCCCAGCATTTT
d_gene: NA; j_gene: TRBJ2-2; abundance: NA; v_gene: TRBV11-2; CDR3aa: CASSHTGGASAGELFF; CDR3nt: TGTGCCAGCAGTCATACAGGGGGGGCTAGCGCCGGGGAGCTGTTTTTT
d_gene: NA; j_gene: TRBJ1-3; abundance: few; v_gene: TRBV5-1; CDR3aa: CASSLELGSPSSGNTIYF; CDR3nt: TGCGCCAGCAGCTTGGAATTGGGCAGCCCGAGCTCTGGAAACACCATATATTTT
d_gene: TRBD1; j_gene: TRBJ2-3; abundance: NA; v_gene: TRBV7-9; CDR3aa: CASSLPGQGRTDTQYF; CDR3nt: TGTGCCAGCAGCCTACCGGGACAGGGACGCACAGATACGCAGTATTTT
d_gene: TRBD1; j_gene: TRBJ1-2; abundance: NA; v_gene: TRBV27; CDR3aa: CASSLPGGYGYTF; CDR3nt: TGTGCCAGCAGTTTACCAGGGGGCTATGGCTACACCTTC
d_gene: NA; j_gene: TRBJ1-5; abundance: NA; v_gene: TRBV4-1; CDR3aa: CASSLDRSLTGRNQPQHF; CDR3nt: TGCGCCAGCAGCCTAGACAGAAGCCTCACAGGGAGAAATCAGCCCCAGCATTTT
d_gene: NA; j_gene: TRBJ2-7; abundance: few; v_gene: TRBV4-1; CDR3aa: CASSQQGFYEQYF; CDR3nt: TGCGCCAGCAGCCAACAGGGATTCTACGAGCAGTACTTC
d_gene: NA; j_gene: TRBJ1-4; abundance: NA; v_gene: TRBV7-2; CDR3aa: CASSLGTQKLFF; CDR3nt: TGTGCCAGCAGCTTGGGCACACAAAAACTGTTTTTT
d_gene: NA; j_gene: TRBJ2-7; abundance: NA; v_gene: TRBV4-1; CDR3aa: CASSQDPRGSYEQYF; CDR3nt: TGCGCCAGCAGCCAAGACCCTAGGGGTTCCTACGAGCAGTACTTC
d_gene: NA; j_gene: TRBJ1-1; abundance: NA; v_gene: TRBV7-2; CDR3aa: CASSLGALSRNTEAFF; CDR3nt: TGTGCCAGCAGCTTAGGAGCCCTATCCCGGAACACTGAAGCTTTCTTT
d_gene: TRBD1; j_gene: TRBJ2-5; abundance: NA; v_gene: TRBV10-3; CDR3aa: CAISGQGYQETQYF; CDR3nt: TGTGCCATCAGTGGACAGGGTTACCAAGAGACCCAGTACTTC
d_gene: NA; j_gene: TRBJ1-1; abundance: NA; v_gene: TRBV25-1; CDR3aa: CASSATANTEAFF; CDR3nt: TGTGCCAGCAGTGCGACAGCGAACACTGAAGCTTTCTTT